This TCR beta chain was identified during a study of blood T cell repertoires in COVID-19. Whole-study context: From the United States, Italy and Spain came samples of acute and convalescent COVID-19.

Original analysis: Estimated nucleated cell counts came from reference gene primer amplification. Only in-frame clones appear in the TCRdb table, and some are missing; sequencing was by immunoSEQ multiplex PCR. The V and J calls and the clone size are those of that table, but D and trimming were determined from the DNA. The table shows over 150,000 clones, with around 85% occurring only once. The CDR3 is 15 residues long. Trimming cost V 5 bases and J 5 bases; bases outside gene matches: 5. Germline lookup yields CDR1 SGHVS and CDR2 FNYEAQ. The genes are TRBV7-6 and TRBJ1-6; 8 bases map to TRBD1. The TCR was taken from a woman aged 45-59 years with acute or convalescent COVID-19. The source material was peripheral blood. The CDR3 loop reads CASSPTGGNNSPLHF. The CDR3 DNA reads TGTGCCAGCAGCCCCACAGGGGGAAATAATTCACCCCTCCACTTT. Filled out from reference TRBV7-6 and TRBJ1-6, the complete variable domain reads GAGVSQSPRYKVTKRGQDVALRCDPISGHVSLYWYRQALGQGPEFLTYFNYEAQQDKSGLPNDRFSAERPEGSISTLTIQRTEQRDSAMYRCASSPTGGNNSPLHFGNGTRLTVT.